The clone carrying this TCR beta chain was detected a few times. Antigen: not known. Template was bulk tumor genomic DNA, around 600 ng per sample. Doctors removed several biopsies from each primary tumor during surgery, keeping them far apart. Undergoing curative surgery were patients whose non-small cell lung cancer was untreated and newly diagnosed. Non-small cell lung cancer patients, newly diagnosed and having surgery with curative intent, served as donors. This sample was included in a study of immune heterogeneity within non-small cell lung tumors. Across the study: Classification of the tumors gave a handful of squamous cell carcinomas, around nine non-squamous carcinomas and 1 not otherwise specified.

Regarding the study as a whole: Each patient's tumor sites shared recurring identical dominant CDR3 beta clonotypes, and individual sites also carried their own high-frequency clones.

Multiplex PCR amplified the TCR beta CDR3 region. Its first round ran for around 10 cycles with 32 V and 13 J primers. One entry per CDR3 protein results from TCRdb running MiXCR on the multiplex PCR reads. The sample contains 30,000 to 40,000 distinct CDR3 sequences, more than 25% of which appear only once. Germline loops: CDR1 LGHDT, CDR2 YNNKEL (reference sequence). V gave up 3 bases and J gave up 0 bases, with 8 bases separating them. This CDR3 has 15 residues. The J gene is TRBJ2-2, the V gene TRBV3-1; tentative D call: TRBD1 (6 bases). Sequencing used lung tumor tissue. The TCR was taken from a man in his forties or fifties with non-small cell lung cancer. This CDR3 is CASSQAGANTGELFF. Here the CDR3 DNA reads TGTGCCAGCAGCCAGGCAGGGGCGAACACCGGGGAGCTGTTTTTT.